These 9 T cell receptor beta chains originate from one sample sequenced in a study of blood T cells in healthy people across ages. Primed by a sample-barcoded 5' primer and a J-beta primer mix, a second PCR proceeded for 7 to 11 cycles. TCRdb re-called the 5' RACE reads through MiXCR, storing one row per CDR3 protein. The sample has around 520,000 distinct CDR3 sequences; roughly a quarter are singletons. This sample also appeared in a second study, on T cells of mothers and their children.

The sequencing sample was made of blood. Receptors originate from a boy aged 2-15 years in good health.

This clonotype was counted only a few times. This rearrangement joins TRBV7-9 to TRBJ2-5; 10 nucleotides match TRBD1. J was trimmed by 3 bases and V by 6 bases; bases with no gene match: 4. This CDR3 is built from 14 residues. Germline V gene lookup returns CDR1 SEHNR and CDR2 FQNEAQ (reference sequence). CDR3 sequence reads: CASRPGTGEETQYF. The DNA for the CDR3 is TGTGCCAGCAGACCCGGGACAGGGGAAGAGACCCAGTACTTC.

The chain couples TRBV5-1 to TRBJ1-1; a weak D match, TRBD1 (6 bases). Germline V gene lookup returns CDR1 SGHRS and CDR2 YFSETQ. The CDR3 loop spans 15 amino acids. V was clipped by 4 bases and J by 1 base, with 14 bases between them. The CDR3 DNA reads as TGCGCCAGCAGCAGGACCGGGACACAGAACACTGAAGCTTTCTTT. Its translation: CASSRTGTQNTEAFF.

This chain links TRBV10-3 with TRBJ2-3; unclear D gene. V was clipped by 7 bases and J by 2 bases, with 13 bases between them. The CDR3 has 14 amino acids. The germline CDR1 and CDR2 sequences are ENHRY and SYGVKD. The CDR3 bases are TGTGCCATCACGCCCGGATGGGACACAGATACGCAGTATTTT. Amino acids: CAITPGWDTDTQYF.

The chain links TRBV20-1 to TRBJ1-2, with D hard to call. The CDR3 is 15 amino acids. The germline V and J ends were trimmed by 6 bases and 4 bases, with 21 bases remaining between them. Germline V CDR1 and CDR2: DFQATT, SNEGSKA (reference sequence). CDR3 region: CSAGGGNSPIYGYTF. The CDR3 DNA follows: TGCAGTGCAGGAGGTGGAAATAGCCCAATCTATGGCTACACCTTC.

The rearrangement joins TRBV10-3 to TRBJ2-7, with TRBD2 as a possible D gene (5 bases). The CDR3 runs 13 residues. The V and J ends lost 7 bases and 4 bases respectively, with 14 bases between them. Germline V gene sequence: CDR1 ENHRY, CDR2 SYGVKD. CDR3 sequence: CAINEGYGYEQYF. The CDR3 DNA sequence: TGTGCCATCAACGAGGGATATGGGTACGAGCAGTACTTC.

Only a few counts were recorded for this clonotype. The chain carries TRBV20-1 and TRBJ2-4; D is ambiguous. Trimming removed 6 bases at V and 0 bases at J, with 15 bases between. The CDR3 has 15 residues. Germline V lookup: CDR1 DFQATT, CDR2 SNEGSKA (reference sequence). The DNA for the CDR3 is TGCAGTGCCAACGACCCTCGGATAGCCAAAAACATTCAGTACTTC. Protein sequence: CSANDPRIAKNIQYF.

The rearrangement joins TRBV20-1 to TRBJ2-3; D ambiguous. The ends were cut back, 6 bases at V and 5 bases at J, with 18 bases in the middle. The length of the CDR3 is 14 residues. Looked up from germline, CDR1 is DFQATT and CDR2 is SNEGSKA (reference sequence). CDR3 sequence reads: CSAKTGLGEDTQYF. CDR3 in DNA: TGCAGTGCCAAAACCGGTCTCGGTGAAGATACGCAGTATTTT.

The chain joins TRBV6-1 to TRBJ1-2, with D uncertain. Trimming removed 5 bases at V and 12 bases at J, with 4 bases between. This CDR3 contains 8 residues. Germline assignment: CDR1 MNHNS and CDR2 SASEGT. CDR3 DNA sequence: TGTGCCAGCAGTAGACACACCTTC. Translated, it gives CASSRHTF.

In its sample, this clonotype was seen a few times. Because the CDR3 is missing its conserved closing phenylalanine or tryptophan, this is likely a read error. This rearrangement joins TRBV6-1 to TRBJ1-6; no clear D. V lost 6 bases and J 9 bases, leaving 6 bases between the germline ends. Germline CDR1 reads MNHNS; CDR2 reads SASEGT. The CDR3 covers 11 residues. For the CDR3, the DNA is TGTGCCAGCAGATTCGGTTCACCCCTCCACCTT. Its translation is CASRFGSPLHL.